The 18 T cell receptor beta chains below all came from one sample that was sequenced in a study of control samples from healthy donors and cancer patients. Libraries were prepared by immunoSEQ multiplex PCR; TCRdb keeps only in-frame clonotypes and omits some of them. In the table there are roughly 120,000 clones, about 94% of which are singletons. The specimen sequenced was blood. These receptors were collected from a man aged 30 to 39 in good health.

The gene calls are TRBV11-2 and TRBJ2-5, with TRBD2 as a possible D gene (5 bases). Germline V gives CDR1 SGHAT, CDR2 FQNNGV. V was shortened by 1 base and J by 1 base, with 16 bases between the two germline ends. The CDR3 sequence is 17 residues long. CDR3 loop: CASSLVDGMGSQETQYF. As DNA, the CDR3 is TGTGCCAGCAGCTTAGTGGACGGGATGGGGAGCCAAGAGACCCAGTACTTC.

The chain is built from TRBV7-2 and TRBJ1-5; D may be TRBD1 (5 bases). Germline-derived CDR1 and CDR2 are SGHTA and FQGNSA. V lost 6 bases to trimming and J lost 0 bases, with 15 bases between them. The length of the CDR3 is 16 residues. CDR3 sequence: CASSLSGAHSNQPQHF. CDR3 nucleotides: TGTGCCAGCAGTCTTAGTGGGGCTCATAGCAATCAGCCCCAGCATTTT. The full variable domain, in which reference TRBV7-2 and TRBJ1-5 provide the parts outside the CDR3, is GAGVSQSPSNKVTEKGKDVELRCDPISGHTALYWYRQSLGQGLEFLIYFQGNSAPDKSGLPSDRFSAERTGGSVSTLTIQRTQQEDSAVYLCASSLSGAHSNQPQHFGDGTRLSIL.

The chain links TRBV4-1 to TRBJ2-5; 7 nucleotides agree with TRBD1. CDR3 length: 18 amino acids. Germline loops: CDR1 MGHRA, CDR2 YSYEKL. Losses at the gene ends were 0 bases for V and 6 bases for J; bases not matched to a gene: 16. Here the CDR3 DNA reads TGCGCCAGCAGCCAAGATGATCGGACAGGTTGGGCGTCGAAGACCCAGTACTTC. Protein product: CASSQDDRTGWASKTQYF.

The gene calls are TRBV11-2 and TRBJ1-1; D gene ambiguous. Germline V CDR1 and CDR2: SGHAT, FQNNGV. Trimming removed 2 bases from V and 5 bases from J, with 6 bases in between. The CDR3 totals 12 residues. The CDR3 DNA reads TGTGCCAGCAGCTTATGGGAGACTGAAGCTTTCTTT. This encodes CASSLWETEAFF. The entire variable domain, with the rest obtained from reference TRBV11-2 and TRBJ1-1, is as follows: EAGVAQSPRYKIIEKRQSVAFWCNPISGHATLYWYQQILGQGPKLLIQFQNNGVVDDSQLPKDRFSAERLKGVDSTLKIQPAKLEDSAVYLCASSLWETEAFFGQGTRLTVV.

The V and J genes are TRBV2 and TRBJ1-4; 7 bases fit TRBD1. CDR3 length: 19 amino acids. CDR1 SNHLY and CDR2 FYNNEI come from the germline V gene. V was clipped by 7 bases and J by 0 bases; unmatched bases: 17. The DNA for the CDR3 is TGTGCCAGCAAGGGTCGGAGGCAGGGGGTCACTGCAACTAATGAAAAACTGTTTTTT. It yields the protein CASKGRRQGVTATNEKLFF.

The J gene is TRBJ1-1, the V gene TRBV19; D may be TRBD1 (5 bases). Germline CDR1 reads LNHDA; CDR2 reads SQIVND (reference sequence). V was trimmed by 3 bases and J by 0 bases, leaving 14 bases between them. The CDR3 is made up of 16 amino acids. The CDR3 DNA is TGTGCCAGTAGTATTAGGACATGGGAGTTGAACACTGAAGCTTTCTTT. Translating it yields CASSIRTWELNTEAFF.

The J gene is TRBJ1-4, the V gene TRBV2; D gene unclear. The CDR3 sequence is 15 residues long. Germline CDR1 reads SNHLY; CDR2 reads FYNNEI. Deletions cut 4 bases from V and 6 bases from J, with 15 bases between. The CDR3 DNA follows: TGTGCCAGCAGTGGGGTGGAGAGGGTGGATGAAAAACTGTTTTTT. Amino acid sequence: CASSGVERVDEKLFF.

J is TRBJ1-1 and V is TRBV9; D possibly corresponds to TRBD1 (5 bases). Germline CDR1 is SGDLS and CDR2 is YYNGEE. Deletions cut 0 bases from V and 4 bases from J, with 13 bases between. This CDR3 region has 15 residues. CDR3 DNA: TGTGCCAGCAGCGTAGACAGGTCAAGGGGCACTGAAGCTTTCTTT. Protein product: CASSVDRSRGTEAFF.

V gene TRBV10-3 combines with J gene TRBJ2-6; D gene ambiguous. This CDR3 region has 13 residues. Deletions cut 7 bases from V and 1 base from J, with 5 bases between. Germline V gene lookup returns CDR1 ENHRY and CDR2 SYGVKD. Here the CDR3 DNA reads TGTGCCATCACAGGTTCTGGGGCCAACGTCCTGACTTTC. Translated: CAITGSGANVLTF.

This chain connects TRBV20-1 to TRBJ2-7; no reliable D call. The germline gives CDR1 DFQATT, CDR2 SNEGSKA (reference sequence). Trimming shortened V by 0 bases and J by 3 bases, and 3 bases separated the two germline ends. The CDR3 length is 11 residues. CDR3 nucleotides: TGCAGTGCTAGAGATTACTACGAGCAGTACTTC. Encoded protein: CSARDYYEQYF.

This clone was counted a few times. The chain couples TRBV9 to TRBJ1-5; D is perhaps TRBD1 (6 bases). The CDR3 consists of 14 residues. Between the trimmed V and J ends, which lost 4 bases and 1 base, there was a span of 9 bases. Per the germline V gene, CDR1 is SGDLS and CDR2 is YYNGEE. This CDR3 is CASSPTGSNQPQHF. The CDR3 DNA reads TGTGCCAGCAGCCCGACAGGAAGCAATCAGCCCCAGCATTTT.

This chain uses TRBV5-1 with TRBJ1-3; D gene uncertain. Trimming took off 3 bases at V and 0 bases at J, with 16 bases between the two ends. Germline values: CDR1 SGHRS, CDR2 YFSETQ. This CDR3 has 17 amino acids. In DNA, the CDR3 is TGCGCCAGCAGCTACGGGAGGGCCATGCGCTCTGGAAACACCATATATTTT. Translation: CASSYGRAMRSGNTIYF.

This clone was detected only once. The genes are TRBV12-3 or TRBV12-4 and TRBJ1-1, with 9 bases matching TRBD1. This CDR3 has 13 amino acids. V lost 7 bases to trimming and J lost 6 bases; unmatched junction nucleotides: 6. The CDR3 reads CASTRQGEPEAFF. The DNA for the CDR3 is TGTGCCAGCACAAGACAGGGGGAGCCTGAAGCTTTCTTT.

This chain links TRBV7-6 with TRBJ1-1, with 9 positions matching TRBD1. This CDR3 has 14 residues. After removal of 2 bases from V and 5 bases from J, the junction contained 3 bases not matched to a gene. Looked up from germline, CDR1 is SGHVS and CDR2 is FNYEAQ. The CDR3 region is CASSLRQGGTEAFF. The CDR3 DNA reads TGTGCCAGCAGCTTAAGACAGGGGGGGACTGAAGCTTTCTTT. Combining the CDR3 with reference TRBV7-6 and TRBJ1-1 gives the whole variable domain GAGVSQSPRYKVTKRGQDVALRCDPISGHVSLYWYRQALGQGPEFLTYFNYEAQQDKSGLPNDRFSAERPEGSISTLTIQRTEQRDSAMYRCASSLRQGGTEAFFGQGTRLTVV.

The chain recombines TRBV5-8 with TRBJ2-2; 7 bases line up with TRBD1. Losses at the gene ends were 4 bases for V and 1 base for J; bases not matched to a gene: 4. The CDR3 length is 15 residues. CDR1 and CDR2 from the germline V gene are SGHTS and YDEGEE. In DNA form, the CDR3 reads TGTGCCAGCAGCCCGGGACAGAGGAACACCGGGGAGCTGTTTTTT. Encoded protein: CASSPGQRNTGELFF.

The chain links TRBV6-5 to TRBJ1-3; TRBD1 is a possible D gene (5 bases). CDR3 length: 13 residues. The germline V gene encodes CDR1 MNHEY and CDR2 SVGAGI. The V gene lost 7 bases and the J gene lost 1 base, with 8 bases spanning the gap. This CDR3 reads CASTGRSGNTIYF. The DNA for the CDR3 is TGTGCCAGCACAGGGCGGTCTGGAAACACCATATATTTT.

The chain is built from TRBV7-2 and TRBJ1-1; D gene uncertain. Germline-derived CDR1 and CDR2 are SGHTA and FQGNSA. V lost 0 bases to trimming and J lost 0 bases, with 8 bases between them. CDR3 size: 15 residues. CDR3 sequence: CASSLAPSLNTEAFF. The CDR3, as DNA: TGTGCCAGCAGCTTAGCCCCCAGCCTGAACACTGAAGCTTTCTTT.

This clone was seen just once. J is TRBJ2-3 and V is TRBV9; weak D call: TRBD2 (5 bases). The ends were cut back, 4 bases at V and 1 base at J, with 13 bases in the middle. Germline V gene data show CDR1 as SGDLS and CDR2 as YYNGEE. The CDR3 is 15 amino acids. The CDR3 DNA reads as TGTGCCAGCAGCTATAGAGCGGACCGCACAGATACGCAGTATTTT. Translation gives CASSYRADRTDTQYF.